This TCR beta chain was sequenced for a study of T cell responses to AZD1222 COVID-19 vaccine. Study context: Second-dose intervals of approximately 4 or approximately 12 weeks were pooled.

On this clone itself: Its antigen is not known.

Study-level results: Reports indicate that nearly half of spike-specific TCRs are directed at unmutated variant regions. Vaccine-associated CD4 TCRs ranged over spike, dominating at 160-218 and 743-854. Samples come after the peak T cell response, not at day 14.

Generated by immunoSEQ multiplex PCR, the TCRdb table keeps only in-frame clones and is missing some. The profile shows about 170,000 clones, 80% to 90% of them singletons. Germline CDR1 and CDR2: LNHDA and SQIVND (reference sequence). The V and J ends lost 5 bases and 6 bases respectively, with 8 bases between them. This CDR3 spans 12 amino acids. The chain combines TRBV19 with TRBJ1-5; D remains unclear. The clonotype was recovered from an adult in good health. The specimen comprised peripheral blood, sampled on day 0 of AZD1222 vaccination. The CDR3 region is CASSPVGQPQHF. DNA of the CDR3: TGTGCCAGTAGTCCAGTGGGTCAGCCCCAGCATTTT.